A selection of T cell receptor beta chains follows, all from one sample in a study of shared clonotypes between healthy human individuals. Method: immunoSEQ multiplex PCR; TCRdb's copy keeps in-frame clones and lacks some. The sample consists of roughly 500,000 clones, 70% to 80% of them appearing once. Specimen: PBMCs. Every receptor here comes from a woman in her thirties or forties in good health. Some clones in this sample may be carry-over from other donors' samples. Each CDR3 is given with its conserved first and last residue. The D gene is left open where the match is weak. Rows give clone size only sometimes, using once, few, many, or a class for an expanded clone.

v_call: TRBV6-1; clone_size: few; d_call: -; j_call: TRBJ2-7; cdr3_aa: CACAGTSQSSYEQYF; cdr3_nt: TGTGCCTGCGCCGGTACTAGCCAGAGTTCCTACGAGCAGTACTTC
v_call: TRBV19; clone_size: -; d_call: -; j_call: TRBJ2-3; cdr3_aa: CASRSDSNTDTQYF; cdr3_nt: TGTGCCAGTAGATCGGACAGTAACACAGATACGCAGTATTTT
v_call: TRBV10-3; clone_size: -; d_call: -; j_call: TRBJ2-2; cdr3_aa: CAIFNRAAGELFF; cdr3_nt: TGTGCCATTTTCAACAGGGCCGCCGGGGAGCTGTTTTTT
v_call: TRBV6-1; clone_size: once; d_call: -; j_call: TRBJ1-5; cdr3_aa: CATLRSYSNQPQHF; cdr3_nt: TGTGCCACTCTCAGATCTTATAGCAATCAGCCCCAGCATTTT
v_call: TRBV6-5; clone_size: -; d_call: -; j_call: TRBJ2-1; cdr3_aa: CASSYQLAMSYNEQFF; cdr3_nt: TGTGCCAGCAGTTACCAGCTAGCGATGTCCTACAATGAGCAGTTCTTC
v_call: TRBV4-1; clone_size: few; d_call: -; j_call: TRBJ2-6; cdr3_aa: CASSQPYRQNSGANVLTF; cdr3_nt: TGCGCCAGCAGCCAACCTTACCGACAGAACTCTGGGGCCAACGTCCTGACTTTC
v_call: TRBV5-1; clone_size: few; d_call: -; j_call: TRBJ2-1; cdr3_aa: CASSWDSYNEQFF; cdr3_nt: TGCGCCAGCAGCTGGGACTCCTACAATGAGCAGTTCTTC
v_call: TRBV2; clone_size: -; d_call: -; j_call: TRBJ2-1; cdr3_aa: CASEGRTTEISYNEQFF; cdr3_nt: TGTGCCAGCGAAGGACGGACTACCGAAATCTCCTACAATGAGCAGTTCTTC
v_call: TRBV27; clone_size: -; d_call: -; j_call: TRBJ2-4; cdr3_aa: CASSRLAPAKNIQYF; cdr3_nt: TGTGCCAGCAGTCGTTTAGCCCCTGCCAAAAACATTCAGTACTTC
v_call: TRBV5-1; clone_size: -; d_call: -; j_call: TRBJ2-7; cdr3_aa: CASRRDLNSEQYF; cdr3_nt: TGCGCCAGCAGAAGGGACCTCAATTCCGAGCAGTACTTC
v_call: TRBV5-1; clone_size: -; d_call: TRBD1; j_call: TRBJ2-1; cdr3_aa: CASSLGGQGGNEQFF; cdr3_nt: TGCGCCAGCAGCTTGGGAGGACAGGGGGGCAATGAGCAGTTCTTC
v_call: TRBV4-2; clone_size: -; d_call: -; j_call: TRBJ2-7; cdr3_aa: CASSQDLGGSYEQYF; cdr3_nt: TGTGCCAGCAGCCAAGATCTGGGGGGCTCCTACGAGCAGTACTTC
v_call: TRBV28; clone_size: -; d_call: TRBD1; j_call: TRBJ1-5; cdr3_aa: CASSLSGGGTAKAPQHF; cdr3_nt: TGTGCCAGCAGTTTATCAGGGGGAGGGACAGCTAAGGCGCCCCAGCATTTT
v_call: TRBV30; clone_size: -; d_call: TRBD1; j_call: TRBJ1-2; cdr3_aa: CAWSVNPQGNHYGYTF; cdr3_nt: TGTGCCTGGAGTGTCAACCCACAGGGGAATCACTATGGATACACCTTC
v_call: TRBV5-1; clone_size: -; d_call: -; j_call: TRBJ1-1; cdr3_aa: CASSLVGYGTEAFF; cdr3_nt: TGCGCCAGCAGCTTGGTGGGGTATGGCACTGAAGCTTTCTTT
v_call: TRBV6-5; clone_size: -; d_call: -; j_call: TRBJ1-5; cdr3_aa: CASSSSDHQPQHF; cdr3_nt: TGTGCCAGCAGTTCCTCGGACCATCAGCCCCAGCATTTT
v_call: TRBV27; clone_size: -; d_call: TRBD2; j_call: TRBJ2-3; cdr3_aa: CASSPAGLAGGPHADTQYF; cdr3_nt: TGTGCCAGCAGTCCGGCGGGACTAGCGGGAGGGCCGCACGCGGATACGCAGTATTTT
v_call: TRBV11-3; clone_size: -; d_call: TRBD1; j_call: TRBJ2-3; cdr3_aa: CASSLRTGSGTDTQYF; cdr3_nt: TGTGCCAGCAGCCTCCGGACAGGGTCAGGAACAGATACGCAGTATTTT
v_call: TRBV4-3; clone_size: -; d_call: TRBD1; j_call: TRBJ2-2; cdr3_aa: CASSQGDRVTGELFF; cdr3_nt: TGCGCCAGCAGCCAAGGGGACAGGGTGACCGGGGAGCTGTTTTTT
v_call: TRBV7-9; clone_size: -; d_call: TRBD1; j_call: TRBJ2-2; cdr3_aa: CASSPRGAGTGVTGELFF; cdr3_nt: TGTGCCAGCAGCCCTAGGGGCGCCGGGACAGGGGTTACCGGGGAGCTGTTTTTT
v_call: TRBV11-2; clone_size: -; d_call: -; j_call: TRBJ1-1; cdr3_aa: CASSLMRRNTEAFF; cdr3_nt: TGTGCCAGCAGCTTAATGCGCAGGAACACTGAAGCTTTCTTT
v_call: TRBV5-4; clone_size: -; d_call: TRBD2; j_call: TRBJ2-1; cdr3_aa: CASSLGSGSYNEQFF; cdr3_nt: TGTGCCAGCAGCTTAGGCAGCGGGAGTTACAATGAGCAGTTCTTC
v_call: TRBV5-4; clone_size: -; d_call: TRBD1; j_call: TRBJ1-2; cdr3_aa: CASSETGGSRGYTF; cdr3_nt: TGTGCCAGCAGCGAAACAGGGGGTAGCAGGGGCTACACCTTC